These T cell receptor beta chains were read from a single sample in a study of monozygotic twins with inflammatory bowel disease. With the 5' RACE reads reprocessed, TCRdb shows one record per CDR3 protein and no DNA. This sample's clone table lists 300,000 to 400,000 distinct CDR3 sequences. The source material was blood. Every receptor here comes from a human donor with ulcerative colitis or Crohn's disease, or a healthy co-twin of an affected twin (not recorded which). Both conserved end residues are part of each CDR3.

V gene,J gene,CDR3 protein
TRBV3-1,TRBJ1-2,CASSPISGTDYGYTF
TRBV7-8,TRBJ1-2,CASSQDRDLRGYTF
TRBV20-1,TRBJ2-6,CSARTGGANSGANVLTF
TRBV5-1,TRBJ2-2,CASSRLVGQGNTGELFF
TRBV27,TRBJ2-1,CASSLGRTSGGAVTYNEQFF
TRBV28,TRBJ2-1,CASSYRGGLRNEQFF
TRBV5-4,TRBJ2-7,CASSLDGGGGYEQYF
TRBV12-3/TRBV12-4,TRBJ2-6,CASSLGGANVLTF
TRBV7-9,TRBJ1-3,CASSPPGGGGNTIYF
TRBV7-9,TRBJ1-2,CASSPTEFSLNGYTF
TRBV19,TRBJ2-1,CASSLGQGFSYNEQFF
TRBV7-6,TRBJ1-6,CASSLRTGVYNSPLHF
TRBV7-6,TRBJ2-7,CASTQGKGGGEQYF
TRBV10-3,TRBJ1-1,CAISGRTGPNTEAFF
TRBV6-2/TRBV6-3,TRBJ2-2,CASSYPDRVPLNTGELFF
TRBV11-3,TRBJ2-2,CASSSRDTGELFF
TRBV6-5,TRBJ1-1,CASSYSPRPGEAFF
TRBV27,TRBJ1-2,CASRQTGNYGYTF
TRBV29-1,TRBJ1-1,CSKLRGETEAFF
TRBV2,TRBJ1-2,CASKTGPDPYYGYTF
TRBV4-1,TRBJ2-7,CASSQFLLAGGFYEQYF
TRBV7-2,TRBJ2-7,CASSLAPSGGKSYEQYF
TRBV20-1,TRBJ1-5,CSARDALEGGSQPQHF
TRBV5-8,TRBJ2-3,CASSLGLAGGPGTDTQYF
TRBV5-1,TRBJ2-2,CASSLIVVGRQNTGELFF
TRBV12-3/TRBV12-4,TRBJ1-5,CASSARTGVLDQPRHF
TRBV20-1,TRBJ2-6,CSARARTGVILSSGANVLTF
TRBV2,TRBJ2-1,CASSEGGGKFF
TRBV19,TRBJ2-2,CASSQRTGNGGELFF
TRBV7-2,TRBJ1-4,CASSPESGNEKLFF
TRBV7-9,TRBJ2-7,CASRRTALSYEQYF
TRBV28,TRBJ2-7,CASSSGVEQYF
TRBV28,TRBJ2-7,CASSLSPYEQYF
TRBV10-3,TRBJ1-2,CAIRMTGDSKWAGYGYTF
TRBV6-5,TRBJ2-2,CASSYGTGGTGELFF
TRBV19,TRBJ1-5,CASSIWGQGIQPQHF
TRBV28,TRBJ2-3,CASTPGGGRGDTQYF
TRBV4-1,TRBJ2-7,CASSQDGNVAGVSEQYF
TRBV28,TRBJ1-1,CASSLTGMNTEAFF
TRBV10-2,TRBJ2-3,CASRSSGTSGTDTQYF
TRBV9,TRBJ2-1,CASSVSSGAYNEQFF
TRBV6-6,TRBJ1-6,CASSGNPNSPLHF
TRBV2,TRBJ1-1,CASLYRGQNTEAFF
TRBV9,TRBJ2-1,CASSVERSMDEQFF